This note documents a single T cell receptor (beta chain) sequence. This specimen comes from a study of blood T cell repertoires in COVID-19. About the research overall: There were acute and convalescent COVID-19 samples, and they came from the United States, Italy and Spain. T cells, B-cell-depleted T cells, or PBMCs supplied cDNA or gDNA.

As processed by the authors: From reference gene primer amplification, estimates of nucleated cell counts were derived. Clones were read by immunoSEQ multiplex PCR, and TCRdb kept only the in-frame ones, dropping some. From that table come the V and J calls and clone size; the DNA was used to work out D and trimming. The table records about 120,000 clones, 80% to 90% of them present only once. Germline values: CDR1 MDHEN, CDR2 SYDVKM. The CDR3 totals 16 residues. V was cut by 5 bases and J by 2 bases, with 16 bases left in between. The chain is built from TRBV28 and TRBJ2-1; the D gene is possibly TRBD1 (6 bases). This sequence was found in a man aged 70 or older with active or convalescent COVID-19. Sequenced: peripheral blood. In DNA form, the CDR3 reads TGTGCCAGCAGTCCCCCGACAGGATTGACCTACAATGAGCAGTTCTTC. This gives the protein CASSPPTGLTYNEQFF.